The rows below give T cell receptor beta chains drawn from one sample of a study of human T cells and chemical hapten exposure. TCRdb ran MiXCR on the RACE reads and lists one entry per CDR3 protein. The sample lists about 360,000 distinct CDR3 sequences; approximately 6.9% were seen once. The sample was whole blood, taken in connection with sensitization to the hapten diphenylcyclopropenone (DPC). The receptors stem from a woman aged 18 to 35 with alopecia areata. Some clones in this sample may be carry-over from other donors' samples. CDR3s leave out the opening cysteine and the closing phenylalanine or tryptophan. Size is omitted from some rows. Given values are once, few, many or a class for expanded clones.

clone_size v_call cdr3_aa
few TRBV3-1 ASSRLDTYEQY
. TRBV5-5 ASSLVGPGVYSPLH
few TRBV7-3 ASRSKMLTGELF
few TRBV5-1 ASSFGALTDTQY
. TRBV18 ASSPGSTNTEAF
. TRBV19 ASGQGGPQPQH
few TRBV3-1 ASSRNPGDEQY
few TRBV6-6 ASSPGQGKGTTNEKLF
many TRBV18 ASRAEMMNTEAF
. TRBV3-1 ASSQALGNQPQH
many TRBV20-1 SARLGTAVY
. TRBV4-1 ASSQDPGSTDTQY
few TRBV7-8 ASSSYRGQVAMYGYT
many TRBV7-9 ASSPRPGLGSYNEQF
many TRBV20-1 SARRGDQPQH
many TRBV12-3/TRBV12-4 ASSFGVSYNEQF
few TRBV25-1 ASSESGVANEKLF
many TRBV7-6 ASSSPADTQY
. TRBV28 ASSTGTPLLLSSGANVLT
. TRBV7-2 ASSPQAGRTTGELF
. TRBV12-3/TRBV12-4 ASSRTQTKAF
. TRBV6-2/TRBV6-3 ASTLIPSTEAF
few TRBV27 ASSLKFVVAALGTEAF
. TRBV4-3 ASSQGLAAYNEQF
few TRBV6-2/TRBV6-3 ASSSRYSYNEQF
few TRBV4-2 ASSQGQGGDGTEAF
. TRBV5-1 ASSWKDRGSEKLF